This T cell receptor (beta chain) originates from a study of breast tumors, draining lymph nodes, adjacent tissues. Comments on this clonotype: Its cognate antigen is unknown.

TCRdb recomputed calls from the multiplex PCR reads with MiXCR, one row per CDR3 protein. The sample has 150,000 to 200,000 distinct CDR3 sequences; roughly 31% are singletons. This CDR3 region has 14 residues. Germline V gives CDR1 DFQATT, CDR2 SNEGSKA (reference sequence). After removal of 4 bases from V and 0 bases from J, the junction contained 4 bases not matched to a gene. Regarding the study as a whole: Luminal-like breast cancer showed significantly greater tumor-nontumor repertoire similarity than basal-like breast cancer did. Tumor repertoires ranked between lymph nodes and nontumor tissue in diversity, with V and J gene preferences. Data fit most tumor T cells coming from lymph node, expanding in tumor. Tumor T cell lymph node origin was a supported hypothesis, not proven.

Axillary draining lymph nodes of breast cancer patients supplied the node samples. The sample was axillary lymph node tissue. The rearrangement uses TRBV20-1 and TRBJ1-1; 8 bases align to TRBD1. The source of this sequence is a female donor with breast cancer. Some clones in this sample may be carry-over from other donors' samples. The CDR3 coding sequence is TGCAGTGCTAACCAGGGGGCTCTGAACACTGAAGCTTTCTTT. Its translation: CSANQGALNTEAFF.